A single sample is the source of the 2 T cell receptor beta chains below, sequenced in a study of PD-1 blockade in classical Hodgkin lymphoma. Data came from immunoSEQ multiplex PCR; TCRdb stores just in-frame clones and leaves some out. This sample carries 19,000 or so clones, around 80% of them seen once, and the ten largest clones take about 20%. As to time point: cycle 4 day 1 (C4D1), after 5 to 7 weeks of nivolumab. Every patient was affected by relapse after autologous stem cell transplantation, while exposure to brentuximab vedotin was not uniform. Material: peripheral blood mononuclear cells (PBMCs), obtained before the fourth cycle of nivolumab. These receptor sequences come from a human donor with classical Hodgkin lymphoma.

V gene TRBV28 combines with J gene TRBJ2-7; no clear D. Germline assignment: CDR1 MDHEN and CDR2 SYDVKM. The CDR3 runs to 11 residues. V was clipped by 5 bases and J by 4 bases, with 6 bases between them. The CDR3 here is CASSGLYEQYV. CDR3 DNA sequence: TGTGCCAGCAGTGGGCTATACGAGCAGTACGTC.

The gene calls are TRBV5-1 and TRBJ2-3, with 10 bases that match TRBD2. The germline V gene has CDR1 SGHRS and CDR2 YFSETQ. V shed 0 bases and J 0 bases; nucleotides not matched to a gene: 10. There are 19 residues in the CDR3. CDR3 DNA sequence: TGCGCCAGCAGCTTGGGAATGACTAGCGGGCGATACAGCACAGATACGCAGTATTTT. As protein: CASSLGMTSGRYSTDTQYF.